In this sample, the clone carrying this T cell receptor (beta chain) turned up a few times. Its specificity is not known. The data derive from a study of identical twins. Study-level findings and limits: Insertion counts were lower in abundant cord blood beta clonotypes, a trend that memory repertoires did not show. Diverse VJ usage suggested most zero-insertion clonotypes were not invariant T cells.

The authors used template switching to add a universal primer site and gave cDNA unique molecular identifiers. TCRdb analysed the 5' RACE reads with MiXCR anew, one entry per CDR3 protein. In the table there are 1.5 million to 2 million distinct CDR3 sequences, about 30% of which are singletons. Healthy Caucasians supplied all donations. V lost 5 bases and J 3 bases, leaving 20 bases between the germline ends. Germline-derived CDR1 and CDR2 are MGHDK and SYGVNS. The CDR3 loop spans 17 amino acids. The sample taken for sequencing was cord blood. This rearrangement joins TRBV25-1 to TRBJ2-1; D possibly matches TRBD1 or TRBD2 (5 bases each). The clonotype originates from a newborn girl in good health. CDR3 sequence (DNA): TGTGCCAGCAGTCCCGGGACGGGGCTCCGTGTCTACAATGAGCAGTTCTTC. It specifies CASSPGTGLRVYNEQFF.